Presented here are 8 T cell receptor beta chains from one specimen sequenced in a study of cytomegalovirus exposure and HLA in healthy donors. Sequencing was performed with immunoSEQ multiplex PCR; in TCRdb, only in-frame clones are kept and a portion is missing. The sample has 250,000 to 400,000 clones, about nine tenths seen once; the top ten hold over 1%. The material sequenced was PBMCs. These TCRs come from a woman between 25 and 40 years old in good health and CMV-seropositive.

This clone was seen a single time. J is TRBJ1-2 and V is TRBV6-1; 7 bases fit TRBD1. This CDR3 has 12 amino acids. Germline V gene sequence: CDR1 MNHNS, CDR2 SASEGT. V dropped 6 bases and J dropped 8; count of bases not matched to a gene: 6. The chain's CDR3 is CASSRQGDGYTF. For the CDR3, the DNA is TGTGCCAGCAGCAGACAGGGAGACGGCTACACCTTC.

The genes are TRBV6-5 and TRBJ2-7, with D tentatively TRBD1 or TRBD2 (5 bases each). The germline V gene has CDR1 MNHEY and CDR2 SVGAGI. V gave up 0 bases and J gave up 2 bases, with 8 bases separating them. This CDR3 has 14 residues. The DNA for the CDR3 is TGTGCCAGCAGTTACTCGAGGGGCCCCTACGAGCAGTACTTC. It is translated as CASSYSRGPYEQYF.

CDR3 loop: CASSGGRGNSGNTIYF. The CDR3 DNA reads as TGTGCCAGCAGTGGCGGCAGGGGGAACTCTGGAAACACCATATATTTT. The rearrangement joins TRBV2 to TRBJ1-3, with 7 bases matching TRBD1. The germline V gene has CDR1 SNHLY and CDR2 FYNNEI. The trim removed 4 bases at V and 0 bases at J, leaving 6 bases unmatched. The CDR3 consists of 16 residues. Variable domain in full (rest from reference TRBV2 and TRBJ1-3): EPEVTQTPSHQVTQMGQEVILRCVPISNHLYFYWYRQILGQKVEFLVSFYNNEISEKSEIFDDQFSVERPDGSNFTLKIRSTKLEDSAMYFCASSGGRGNSGNTIYFGEGSWLTVV.

The chain has TRBV30 and TRBJ2-5, with unresolved D. With 8 bases removed from V and 3 bases from J, the gap between germline ends came to 10 bases. CDR1 and CDR2 from the germline V gene are GTSNPN and SVGIG (reference sequence). This CDR3 is 11 amino acids long. In DNA, the CDR3 is TGTGCCGCAGGAACCGAAGAGACCCAGTACTTC. Encoded protein: CAAGTEETQYF.

The chain couples TRBV27 to TRBJ1-1; D gene unclear. Per germline, CDR1 MNHEY and CDR2 SMNVEV (reference sequence). V lost 2 bases to trimming and J lost 1 base, with 11 bases between them. There are 15 residues in the CDR3. As DNA, the CDR3 is TGTGCCAGCAGTTTAGCCTCGCCTGCGAACACTGAAGCTTTCTTT. This encodes CASSLASPANTEAFF.

The rearrangement links TRBV25-1 to TRBJ1-1; D is uncertain. The CDR3 contains 13 residues. In germline, CDR1 is MGHDK, CDR2 SYGVNS. Trimming cost V 5 bases and J 0 bases, with 7 bases left between them. CDR3 sequence reads: CASSRYMNTEAFF. As DNA, the CDR3 is TGTGCCAGCAGTCGGTACATGAACACTGAAGCTTTCTTT.

The chain employs TRBV5-1 and TRBJ1-4, with 8 bases that match TRBD1. This CDR3 is 14 amino acids long. Germline V gene sequence: CDR1 SGHRS, CDR2 YFSETQ. With 4 bases clipped from V and 6 bases from J, the junction kept 5 bases outside the gene matches. The CDR3 DNA reads as TGCGCCAGCAGCCTCGGACAGGGAGATGAAAAACTGTTTTTT. This codes for CASSLGQGDEKLFF. Based on the CDR3 plus reference TRBV5-1 and TRBJ1-4, the full variable domain is KAGVTQTPRYLIKTRGQQVTLSCSPISGHRSVSWYQQTPGQGLQFLFEYFSETQRNKGNFPGRFSGRQFSNSRSEMNVSTLELGDSALYLCASSLGQGDEKLFFGSGTQLSVL.

The rearrangement links TRBV9 to TRBJ2-7, with a possible D match to TRBD2 (7 bases). Trimming removed 0 bases at V and 2 bases at J, with 21 bases between. CDR3 size: 18 residues. CDR1 is SGDLS, CDR2 YYNGEE, per germline. For the CDR3, the DNA is TGTGCCAGCAGCGTAGCCGGGAAGGGGGGGACTAACCCCTACGAGCAGTACTTC. Translated, it gives CASSVAGKGGTNPYEQYF.